What follows are 26 T cell receptor beta chains derived from one specimen sequenced in a study of T cell responses to AZD1222 COVID-19 vaccine. Using immunoSEQ multiplex PCR, the repertoire was profiled, and TCRdb retains in-frame clones only, with some absent. The profile shows 100,000 to 120,000 clones, under 95% of them singletons. The sample here was peripheral blood, taken on day 0 of AZD1222 vaccination. These receptors were obtained from an adult in good health.

The table lists this clone with a count of one. A read error may account for a junction end that differs from germline. The chain has TRBV30 and TRBJ2-5; the match to TRBD2 covers 8 bases. The germline gives CDR1 GTSNPN, CDR2 SVGIG (reference sequence). This CDR3 contains 12 residues. The CDR3 spells CGAGVPPETQYF. In DNA, the CDR3 is TGCGGAGCGGGGGTTCCGCCAGAGACCCAGTACTTC. Full variable domain (rest looked up from reference TRBV30 and TRBJ2-5): SQTIHQWPATLVQPVGSPLSLECTVEGTSNPNLYWYRQAAGRGLQLLFYSVGIGQISSEVPQNLSASRPQDRQFILSSKKLLLSDSGFYLCGAGVPPETQYFGPGTRLLVL.

J is TRBJ1-1 and V is TRBV6-5; no firm D call. Germline lookup yields CDR1 MNHEY and CDR2 SVGAGI. This CDR3 spans 14 amino acids. Trimming shortened V by 8 bases and J by 0 bases, and 13 bases separated the two germline ends. DNA for the CDR3: TGTGCCAGCCGAACTGTTGGGTTGAACACTGAAGCTTTCTTT. Translated: CASRTVGLNTEAFF.

V and J are TRBV5-1 and TRBJ1-6, with a possible D match to TRBD1 (5 bases). Trimming took off 0 bases at V and 6 bases at J, with 13 bases between the two ends. The length of the CDR3 is 16 residues. Germline V gene data show CDR1 as SGHRS and CDR2 as YFSETQ. DNA of the CDR3: TGCGCCAGCAGCTTGGCCAGGCTTGGGGGTAATTCACCCCTCCACTTT. It specifies CASSLARLGGNSPLHF. Full variable domain (outside the CDR3, taken from reference TRBV5-1 and TRBJ1-6): KAGVTQTPRYLIKTRGQQVTLSCSPISGHRSVSWYQQTPGQGLQFLFEYFSETQRNKGNFPGRFSGRQFSNSRSEMNVSTLELGDSALYLCASSLARLGGNSPLHFGNGTRLTVT.

The rearrangement links TRBV3-1 (or the pseudogene TRBV3-2) to TRBJ2-4; D is undetermined. Trimming left V 0 bases short and J 5 bases short, with 8 bases between. Germline values: CDR1 LGHDT, CDR2 YNNKEL (reference sequence). The CDR3 is 14 residues long. CDR3 sequence: CASSQDWLENIQYF. The CDR3, as DNA: TGTGCCAGCAGCCAAGATTGGCTAGAAAACATTCAGTACTTC.

The chain uses TRBV29-1 and TRBJ2-7; 7 nucleotides line up with TRBD2. V shed 4 bases and J 7 bases; nucleotides not matched to a gene: 7. The CDR3 covers 12 residues. Germline CDR1 SQVTM, CDR2 ANQGSEA. In DNA form, the CDR3 reads TGCAGCGTTGGGGAGGGGAGGGGTGAGCAGTACTTC. Translated, it gives CSVGEGRGEQYF.

V and J are TRBV18 and TRBJ1-2; D is uncertain. There are 13 residues in the CDR3. Germline lookup yields CDR1 KGHSH and CDR2 LQKENI. V was clipped by 2 bases and J by 4 bases, with 8 bases between them. The DNA of the CDR3 is TGTGCCAGCTCACCAGGGGAGACCTATGGCTACACCTTC. It is translated as CASSPGETYGYTF.

V is TRBV7-8 and J is TRBJ1-2; a possible D gene is TRBD1 (5 bases). Per germline, CDR1 SGHVS and CDR2 FQNEAQ. V dropped 2 bases and J dropped 1 base, with 14 bases sitting between them. The CDR3 spans 16 residues. The CDR3: CASSLFGAKSNYGYTF. The CDR3 DNA follows: TGTGCCAGCAGCTTATTCGGGGCCAAAAGTAACTATGGCTACACCTTC.

V and J are TRBV5-6 and TRBJ2-3; 10 nucleotides agree with TRBD1. Germline CDR1 SGHDT, CDR2 YYEEEE. The CDR3 contains 14 residues. V lost 1 base to trimming and J lost 5 bases; unmatched junction nucleotides: 1. The CDR3 sequence is CASSLRTGGDTQYF. CDR3 coding DNA: TGTGCCAGCAGCTTGCGGACAGGGGGAGATACGCAGTATTTT.

This chain joins TRBV3-1 (or the pseudogene TRBV3-2) and TRBJ1-5, with D possibly matching TRBD1 (5 bases). CDR1 is LGHDT, CDR2 YNNKEL, per germline (reference sequence). V gave up 3 bases and J gave up 7 bases, with 10 bases separating them. The CDR3 sequence is 13 residues long. CDR3 nucleotides: TGTGCCAGCAGCCATCTCAGGGACCAGCCCCAGCATTTT. Its translation: CASSHLRDQPQHF.

The chain is built from TRBV5-4 and TRBJ1-1; the match to TRBD1 covers 7 bases. The germline gives CDR1 SGHNT, CDR2 YYREEE (reference sequence). The CDR3 loop spans 15 amino acids. Trimming took 0 bases from V and 0 from J; bases not matched to a gene: 2. CDR3 nucleotides: TGTGCCAGCAGCTTGGCAGGGGGGATGAACACTGAAGCTTTCTTT. It is translated as CASSLAGGMNTEAFF.

The chain has TRBV10-1 and TRBJ2-1; tentatively, D is TRBD2 (6 bases). Germline loops: CDR1 WNHNN, CDR2 SYGVQD (reference sequence). Deletions cut 2 bases from V and 4 bases from J, with 12 bases between. The CDR3 extends over 15 amino acids. The CDR3 coding sequence is TGCGCCAGCAGTGAGGTTAGCGGTCTTTACAATGAGCAGTTCTTC. This codes for CASSEVSGLYNEQFF.

The chain is built from TRBV5-6 and TRBJ2-7, with D perhaps matching TRBD2 (5 bases). CDR1 is SGHDT and CDR2 is YYEEEE in the germline V gene. The V gene lost 3 bases and the J gene lost 2 bases, with 6 bases spanning the gap. There are 12 residues in the CDR3. This CDR3 is CASSSGTYEQYF. The CDR3, as DNA: TGTGCCAGCAGCTCCGGGACCTACGAGCAGTACTTC.

This clone has more than one count but fewer than ten. The chain combines TRBV5-4 with TRBJ1-1; D unresolved. The ends were cut back, 4 bases at V and 2 bases at J, with 12 bases in the middle. This CDR3 spans 14 amino acids. Germline V CDR1 and CDR2: SGHNT, YYREEE (reference sequence). This CDR3 reads CASSQSGRNTEAFF. As DNA, the CDR3 is TGTGCCAGCAGCCAGAGCGGGAGAAACACTGAAGCTTTCTTT.

This clone ranks as medium-sized. Distinct nucleotide sequences in the sample also encode this CDR3. The chain carries TRBV29-1 and TRBJ2-7; 11 nucleotides match TRBD1. The CDR3 spans 14 residues. Germline trimming cut 1 base from V and 4 bases from J; bases unmatched to any gene: 3. Germline V lookup: CDR1 SQVTM, CDR2 ANQGSEA. Here the CDR3 reads CSVEVGDRGYEQYF. The CDR3 nucleotides are TGCAGCGTTGAAGTGGGGGACAGGGGGTACGAGCAGTACTTC.

The genes are TRBV28 and TRBJ1-2, with D possibly matching TRBD1 (6 bases). V dropped 6 bases and J dropped 0 bases, with 17 bases sitting between them. The germline V gene has CDR1 MDHEN and CDR2 SYDVKM. This CDR3 comprises 16 residues. The CDR3 coding sequence is TGTGCCAGCAGCCTCCAGACAGGCAGAGCTAACTATGGCTACACCTTC. This encodes CASSLQTGRANYGYTF.

The chain uses TRBV5-4 and TRBJ1-1; D may be TRBD1 (5 bases). Germline V gives CDR1 SGHNT, CDR2 YYREEE (reference sequence). V was trimmed by 1 base and J by 2 bases, leaving 9 bases between them. The CDR3 runs 14 residues. The CDR3, as DNA: TGTGCCAGCAGCTTGTGGGGCGGCAACACTGAAGCTTTCTTT. Its protein product is CASSLWGGNTEAFF.

In DNA, the CDR3 is TGTGCCAGCCGACGGAACAATGAGCAGTTCTTC. Its translation: CASRRNNEQFF. The rearrangement links TRBV5-6 to TRBJ2-1, with D hard to call. This CDR3 comprises 11 residues. Germline CDR1 SGHDT, CDR2 YYEEEE. The germline V and J ends were trimmed by 7 bases and 5 bases, with 7 bases remaining between them.

V usage is TRBV4-1 and J usage is TRBJ2-3, with unresolved D. Germline assignment: CDR1 MGHRA and CDR2 YSYEKL. This CDR3 comprises 13 residues. Trimming removed 3 bases at V and 4 bases at J, with 8 bases between. CDR3 residues: CASSHPTPDTQYF. CDR3 coding DNA: TGCGCCAGCAGCCACCCAACCCCAGATACGCAGTATTTT.

This clone was counted a single time. The chain is built from TRBV9 and TRBJ1-6; D unclear. Trimming left V 0 bases short and J 6 bases short, with 13 bases between. The CDR3 consists of 16 residues. Germline CDR1 is SGDLS and CDR2 is YYNGEE. CDR3 loop: CASSVGSGTGNSPLHF. CDR3 DNA sequence: TGTGCCAGCAGCGTAGGGTCCGGAACGGGTAATTCACCCCTCCACTTT.

This rearrangement joins TRBV7-7 to TRBJ1-6; D is undetermined. The CDR3 runs 18 residues. CDR1 and CDR2 (germline): SSHAT, FNYEAQ (reference sequence). The V end lost 5 bases, the J end lost 5 bases, and 22 bases lay between the germline ends. Here the CDR3 DNA reads TGTGCCAGCAGCCCCCCCCAGGCAAGTTTGGGCCATAATTCACCCCTCCACTTT. Translating gives CASSPPQASLGHNSPLHF.

In this sample, this clone turned up once. The rearrangement joins TRBV24-1 to TRBJ1-5; a possible D gene is TRBD1 (6 bases). The CDR3 consists of 16 residues. V lost 4 bases to trimming and J lost 0 bases, with 12 bases between them. In germline, CDR1 is KGHDR, CDR2 SFDVKD. CDR3 protein: CATSEGTGYSNQPQHF. CDR3 DNA: TGTGCCACCAGTGAGGGTACAGGGTATAGCAATCAGCCCCAGCATTTT.

The gene calls are TRBV12-5 and TRBJ1-4; no clear D. The CDR3 is 19 amino acids. Germline loops: CDR1 LGHNT, CDR2 FRNRAP. Trimming took 2 bases from V and 0 from J, leaving 19 bases between them. DNA for the CDR3: TGTGCTAGTGGTTTGCTCGGACGGTCTAGTCTCGCAACTAATGAAAAACTGTTTTTT. Protein sequence: CASGLLGRSSLATNEKLFF. The full variable domain, in which reference TRBV12-5 and TRBJ1-4 provide the parts outside the CDR3, is DARVTQTPRHKVTEMGQEVTMRCQPILGHNTVFWYRQTMMQGLELLAYFRNRAPLDDSGMPKDRFSAEMPDATLATLKIQPSEPRDSAVYFCASGLLGRSSLATNEKLFFGSGTQLSVL.

The chain has TRBV10-3 and TRBJ1-3; D may be TRBD1 (5 bases). Trimming stripped 0 bases from V and 5 bases from J, with 11 bases between. Germline assignment: CDR1 ENHRY and CDR2 SYGVKD. The CDR3 contains 15 residues. For the CDR3, the DNA is TGTGCCATCAGTGAGTCGGGACGTACCAGAAACACCATATATTTT. Its protein product is CAISESGRTRNTIYF.

The J gene is TRBJ2-1, the V gene TRBV6-1; D is tentatively TRBD1 or TRBD2 (5 bases each). Trimming removed 3 bases at V and 4 bases at J, with 19 bases between. The length of the CDR3 is 17 residues. From germline, CDR1 is MNHNS and CDR2 SASEGT. CDR3: CASSDYSRDPQYNEQFF. For the CDR3, the DNA is TGTGCCAGCAGTGATTACTCCCGGGACCCACAATACAATGAGCAGTTCTTC.

The chain employs TRBV3-1 (or the pseudogene TRBV3-2) and TRBJ1-5; 10 nucleotides agree with TRBD1. Germline V lookup: CDR1 LGHDT, CDR2 YNNKEL (reference sequence). The CDR3 covers 14 residues. The J segment lost 5 bases and the V segment lost 4 bases, leaving 2 bases of the junction unmatched. The CDR3 spells CASSRGTGDQPQHF. In DNA, the CDR3 is TGTGCCAGCAGCCGTGGGACAGGGGATCAGCCCCAGCATTTT.

The V gene is TRBV10-1, the J gene TRBJ2-7; a possible D gene is TRBD1 (5 bases). The length of the CDR3 is 14 residues. With 0 bases removed from V and 6 bases from J, the gap between germline ends came to 12 bases. The germline V gene has CDR1 WNHNN and CDR2 SYGVQD (reference sequence). The CDR3 sequence: CASSESGQGREQYF. In nucleotides, the CDR3 is TGCGCCAGCAGTGAGTCGGGGCAGGGTCGCGAGCAGTACTTC.